This T cell receptor (beta chain) originates from a study of monozygotic twins with inflammatory bowel disease. There were about 3,800 ng of total RNA used for each TCR library. Two rounds of nested PCR, of 16 and 9 cycles, were run on TCRalpha and TCRbeta cDNA. TCRdb reprocessed the 5' RACE reads and keeps a single row for each CDR3 protein, giving no DNA. In all, the sample yields 90,000 to 110,000 distinct CDR3 sequences. About this clonotype itself: Its antigen is unidentified.

CDR1 is SQVTM, CDR2 ANQGSEA, per germline. This CDR3 region has 13 residues. General study results and limits: The study found lower TCRbeta diversity (inverse Simpson) in IBD patients than in healthy co-twins.

The J gene is TRBJ2-3, the V gene TRBV29-1. The clonotype comes from a human donor with ulcerative colitis or Crohn's disease, or a healthy co-twin of an affected twin (not recorded which). The sample taken for sequencing was blood. CDR3 protein: CSAVARSTDTQYF.